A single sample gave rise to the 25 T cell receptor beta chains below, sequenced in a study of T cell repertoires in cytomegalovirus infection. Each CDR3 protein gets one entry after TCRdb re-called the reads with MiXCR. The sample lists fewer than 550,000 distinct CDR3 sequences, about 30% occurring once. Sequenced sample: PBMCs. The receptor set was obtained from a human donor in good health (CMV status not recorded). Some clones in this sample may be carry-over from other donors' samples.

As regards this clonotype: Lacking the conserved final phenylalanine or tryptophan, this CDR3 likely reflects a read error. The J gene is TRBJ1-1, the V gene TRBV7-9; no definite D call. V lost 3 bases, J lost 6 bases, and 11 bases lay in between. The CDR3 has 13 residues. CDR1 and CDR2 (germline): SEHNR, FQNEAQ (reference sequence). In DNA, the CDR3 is TGTGCCAGCAGCTTTATAGGACGGGCTGAAGCTTTCTTA. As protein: CASSFIGRAEAFL.

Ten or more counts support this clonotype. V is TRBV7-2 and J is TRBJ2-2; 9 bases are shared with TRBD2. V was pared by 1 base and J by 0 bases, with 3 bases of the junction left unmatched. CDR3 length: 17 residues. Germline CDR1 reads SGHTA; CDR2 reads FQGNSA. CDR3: CASSLVSGRPNTGELFF. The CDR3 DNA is TGTGCCAGCAGCTTAGTTAGCGGGAGACCGAACACCGGGGAGCTGTTTTTT.

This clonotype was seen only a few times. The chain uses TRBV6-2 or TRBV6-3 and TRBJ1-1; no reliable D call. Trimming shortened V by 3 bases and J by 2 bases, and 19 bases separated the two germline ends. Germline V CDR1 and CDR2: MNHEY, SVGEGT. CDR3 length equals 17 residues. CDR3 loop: CASSYRWVLGRNTEAFF. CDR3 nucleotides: TGTGCCAGCAGTTATAGGTGGGTTCTCGGAAGAAACACTGAAGCTTTCTTT.

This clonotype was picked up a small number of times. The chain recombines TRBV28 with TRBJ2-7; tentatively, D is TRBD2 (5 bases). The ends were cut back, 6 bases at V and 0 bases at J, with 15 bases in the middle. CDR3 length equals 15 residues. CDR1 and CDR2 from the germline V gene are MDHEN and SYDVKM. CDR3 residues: CASSKGLLLSYEQYF. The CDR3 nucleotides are TGTGCCAGCAGCAAAGGACTGCTCCTCTCCTACGAGCAGTACTTC.

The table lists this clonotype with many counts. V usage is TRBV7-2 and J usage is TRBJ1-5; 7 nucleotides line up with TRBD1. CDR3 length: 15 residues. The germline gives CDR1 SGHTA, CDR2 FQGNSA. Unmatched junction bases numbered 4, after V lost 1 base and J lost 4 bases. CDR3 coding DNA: TGTGCCAGCAGCTTAGAATGGGACAGTAATCAGCCCCAGCATTTT. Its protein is CASSLEWDSNQPQHF.

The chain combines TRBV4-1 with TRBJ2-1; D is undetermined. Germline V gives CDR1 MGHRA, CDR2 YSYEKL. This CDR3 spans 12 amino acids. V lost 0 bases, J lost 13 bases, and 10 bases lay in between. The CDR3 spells CASSQDGFIQFF. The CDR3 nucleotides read TGCGCCAGCAGCCAAGATGGGTTCATACAGTTCTTC.

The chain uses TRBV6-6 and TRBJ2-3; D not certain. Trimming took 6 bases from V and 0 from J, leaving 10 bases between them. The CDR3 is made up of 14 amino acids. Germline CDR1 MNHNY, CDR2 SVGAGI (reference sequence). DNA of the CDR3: TGTGCCAGCAGCACAACGCGAAGCACAGATACGCAGTATTTT. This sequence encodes CASSTTRSTDTQYF.

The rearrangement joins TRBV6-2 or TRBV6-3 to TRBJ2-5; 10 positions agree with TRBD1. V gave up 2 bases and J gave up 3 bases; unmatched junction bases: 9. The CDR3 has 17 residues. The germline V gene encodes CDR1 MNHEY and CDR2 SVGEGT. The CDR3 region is CASSYLMGQGIEETQYF. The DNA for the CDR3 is TGTGCCAGCAGTTACCTGATGGGACAGGGGATAGAAGAGACCCAGTACTTC.

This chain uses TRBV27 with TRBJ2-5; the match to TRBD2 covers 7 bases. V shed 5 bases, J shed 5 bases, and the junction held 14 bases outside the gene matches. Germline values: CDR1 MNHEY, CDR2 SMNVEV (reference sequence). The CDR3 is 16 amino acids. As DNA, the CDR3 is TGTGCCAGCAGTCCCACGCGAACGGGAGGTCGGGAGACCCAGTACTTC. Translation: CASSPTRTGGRETQYF.

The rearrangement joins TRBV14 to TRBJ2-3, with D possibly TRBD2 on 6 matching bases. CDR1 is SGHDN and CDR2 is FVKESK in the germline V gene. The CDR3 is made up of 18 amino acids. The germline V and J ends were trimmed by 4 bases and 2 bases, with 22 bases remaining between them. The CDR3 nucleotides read TGTGCCAGCAGCCCGGGGGACCTCCGCGACGGCTTCACAGATACGCAGTATTTT. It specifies CASSPGDLRDGFTDTQYF.

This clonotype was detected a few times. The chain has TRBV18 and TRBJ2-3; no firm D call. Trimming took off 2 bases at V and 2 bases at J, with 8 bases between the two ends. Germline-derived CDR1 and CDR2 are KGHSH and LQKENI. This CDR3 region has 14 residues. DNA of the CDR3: TGTGCCAGCTCACCAACGGGTCTCACAGATACGCAGTATTTT. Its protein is CASSPTGLTDTQYF.

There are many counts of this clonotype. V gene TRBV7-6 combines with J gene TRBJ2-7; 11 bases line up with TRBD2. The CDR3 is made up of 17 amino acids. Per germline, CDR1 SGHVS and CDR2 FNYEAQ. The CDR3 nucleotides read TGTGCCAGCAGCTTAGCATGGCTAGCGGGAGGAACCTTCGAGGAGTACGTC. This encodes CASSLAWLAGGTFEEYV.

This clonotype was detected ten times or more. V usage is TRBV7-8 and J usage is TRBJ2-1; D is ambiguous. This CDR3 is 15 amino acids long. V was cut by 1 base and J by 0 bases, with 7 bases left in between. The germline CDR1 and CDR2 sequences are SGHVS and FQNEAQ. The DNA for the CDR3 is TGTGCCAGCAGCTTAGAGGCGGCCTCCTACAATGAGCAGTTCTTC. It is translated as CASSLEAASYNEQFF.

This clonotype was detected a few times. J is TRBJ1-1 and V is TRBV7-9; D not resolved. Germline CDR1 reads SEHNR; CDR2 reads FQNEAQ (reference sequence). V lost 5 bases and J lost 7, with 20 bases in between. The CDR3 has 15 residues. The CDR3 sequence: CASSQKIRETYEAFF. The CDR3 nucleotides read TGTGCCAGCAGCCAGAAAATTCGGGAGACTTATGAAGCTTTCTTT.

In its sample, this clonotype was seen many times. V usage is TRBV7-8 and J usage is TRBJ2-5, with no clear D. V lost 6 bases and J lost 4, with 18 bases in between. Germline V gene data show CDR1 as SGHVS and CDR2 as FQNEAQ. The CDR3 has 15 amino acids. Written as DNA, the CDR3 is TGTGCCAGCAGAGAATCGCAGCTGGGCTTAGAGACCCAGTACTTC. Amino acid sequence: CASRESQLGLETQYF.

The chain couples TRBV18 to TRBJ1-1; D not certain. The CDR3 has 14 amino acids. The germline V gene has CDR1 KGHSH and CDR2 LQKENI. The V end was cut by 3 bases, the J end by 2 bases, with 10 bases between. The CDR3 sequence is CASSPGGDNTEAFF. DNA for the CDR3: TGTGCCAGCTCACCGGGCGGGGATAACACTGAAGCTTTCTTT.

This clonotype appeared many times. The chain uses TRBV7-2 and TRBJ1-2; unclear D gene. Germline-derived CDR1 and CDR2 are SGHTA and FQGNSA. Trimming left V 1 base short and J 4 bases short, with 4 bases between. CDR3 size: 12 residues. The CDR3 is CASSLDTYGYTF. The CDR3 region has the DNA TGTGCCAGCAGCTTAGACACCTATGGCTACACCTTC.

For the CDR3, the DNA is TGTGCCACCAGTGATTTCGGAGCAGGGGAGAACACCGGGGAGCTGTTTTTT. Protein product: CATSDFGAGENTGELFF. The V and J genes are TRBV24-1 and TRBJ2-2; tentatively, D is TRBD1 (6 bases). The CDR3 contains 17 residues. Germline-derived CDR1 and CDR2 are KGHDR and SFDVKD. Trimming removed 1 base at V and 1 base at J, with 12 bases between.

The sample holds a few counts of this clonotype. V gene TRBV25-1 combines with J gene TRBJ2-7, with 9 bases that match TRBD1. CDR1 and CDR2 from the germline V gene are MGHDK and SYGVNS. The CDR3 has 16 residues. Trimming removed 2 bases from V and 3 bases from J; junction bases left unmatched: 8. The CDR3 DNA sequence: TGTGCCAGCAGTGAACGGGACAGGGAGAAGTGCTACGAGCAGTACGTC. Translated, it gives CASSERDREKCYEQYV.

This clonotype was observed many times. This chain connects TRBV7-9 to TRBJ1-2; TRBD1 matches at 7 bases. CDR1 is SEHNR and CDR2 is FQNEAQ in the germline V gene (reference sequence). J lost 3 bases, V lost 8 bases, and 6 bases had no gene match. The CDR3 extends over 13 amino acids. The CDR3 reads CASGRDSYYGYTF. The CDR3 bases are TGTGCCAGCGGCCGGGACAGCTACTATGGCTACACCTTC.

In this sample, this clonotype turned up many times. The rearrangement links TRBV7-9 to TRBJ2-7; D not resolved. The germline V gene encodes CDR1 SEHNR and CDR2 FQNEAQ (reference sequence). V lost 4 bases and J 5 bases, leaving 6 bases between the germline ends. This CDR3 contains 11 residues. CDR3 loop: CASSSRDEQYF. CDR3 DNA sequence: TGTGCCAGCAGCTCCAGAGACGAGCAGTACTTC. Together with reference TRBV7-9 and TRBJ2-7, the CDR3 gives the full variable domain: DTGVSQNPRHKITKRGQNVTFRCDPISEHNRLYWYRQTLGQGPEFLTYFQNEAQLEKSRLLSDRFSAERPKGSFSTLEIQRTEQGDSAMYLCASSSRDEQYFGPGTRLTVT.

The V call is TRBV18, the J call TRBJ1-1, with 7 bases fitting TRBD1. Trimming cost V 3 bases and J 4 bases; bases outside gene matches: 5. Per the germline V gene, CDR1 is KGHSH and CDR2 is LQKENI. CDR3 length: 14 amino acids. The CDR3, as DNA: TGTGCCAGCTCACCCGGACAGGCGTTCACTGAAGCTTTCTTT. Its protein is CASSPGQAFTEAFF.

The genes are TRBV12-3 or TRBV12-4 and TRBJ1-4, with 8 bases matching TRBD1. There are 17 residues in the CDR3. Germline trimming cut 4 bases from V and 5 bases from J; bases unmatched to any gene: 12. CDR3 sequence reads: CASSSPSAGGLNEKLFF. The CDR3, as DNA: TGTGCCAGCAGTTCCCCTTCGGCAGGGGGCTTGAATGAAAAACTGTTTTTT.

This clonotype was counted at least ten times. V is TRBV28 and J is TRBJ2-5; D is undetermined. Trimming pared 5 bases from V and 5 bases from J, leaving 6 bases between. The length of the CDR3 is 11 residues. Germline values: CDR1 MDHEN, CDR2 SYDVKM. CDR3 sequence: CASSEGETQYF. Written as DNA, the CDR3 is TGTGCCAGCAGTGAAGGGGAGACCCAGTACTTC.

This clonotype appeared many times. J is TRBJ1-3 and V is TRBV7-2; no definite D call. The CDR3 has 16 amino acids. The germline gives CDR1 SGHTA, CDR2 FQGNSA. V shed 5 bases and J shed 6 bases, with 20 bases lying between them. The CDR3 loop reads CASSPQTEVVLNTIYF. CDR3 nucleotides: TGTGCCAGCAGCCCCCAGACGGAAGTAGTCTTAAACACCATATATTTT.